Detailed here is one T cell receptor beta chain. The record originates from a study of blood T cell repertoires in COVID-19. V shed 5 bases and J shed 1 base, with 15 bases lying between them. CDR3 length: 15 residues. Per germline, CDR1 MNHNY and CDR2 SVGAGI (reference sequence). Original processing notes: Amplification of reference gene primers provided the estimated nucleated cell counts. Sequencing was performed with immunoSEQ multiplex PCR; in TCRdb, only in-frame clones are kept and a portion is missing. V and J calls plus clone size are reproduced from that table; the DNA served to infer D and trimming. This table holds approximately 240,000 clones, about 79% found once.

The source material was peripheral blood. The origin of this receptor is a woman aged 35 to 49 who had recovered from COVID-19. This chain connects TRBV6-6 to TRBJ2-7; D is possibly TRBD2 (7 bases). CDR3 DNA sequence: TGTGCCAGCAGTGCCAGGGAGGGGGTATCCTACGAGCAGTACTTC. Its translation: CASSAREGVSYEQYF.